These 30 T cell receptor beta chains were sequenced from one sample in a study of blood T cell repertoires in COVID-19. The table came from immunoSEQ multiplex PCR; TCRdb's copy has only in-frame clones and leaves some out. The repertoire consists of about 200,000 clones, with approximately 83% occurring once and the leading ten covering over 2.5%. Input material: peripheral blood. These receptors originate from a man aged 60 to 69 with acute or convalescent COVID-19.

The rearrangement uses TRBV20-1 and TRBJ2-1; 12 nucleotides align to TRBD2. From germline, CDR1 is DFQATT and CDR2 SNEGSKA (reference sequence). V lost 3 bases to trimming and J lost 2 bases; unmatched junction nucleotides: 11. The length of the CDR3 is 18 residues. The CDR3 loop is CSASYETSGSMTYNEQFF. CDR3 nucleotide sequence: TGCAGTGCTAGTTATGAGACTAGCGGGAGTATGACCTACAATGAGCAGTTCTTC.

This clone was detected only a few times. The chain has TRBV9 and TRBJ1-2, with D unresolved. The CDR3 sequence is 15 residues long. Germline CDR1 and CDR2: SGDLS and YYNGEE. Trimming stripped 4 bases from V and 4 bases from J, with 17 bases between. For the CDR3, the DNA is TGTGCCAGCAGCCCCAAGCCGCTCGGTAGCTATGGCTACACCTTC. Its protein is CASSPKPLGSYGYTF.

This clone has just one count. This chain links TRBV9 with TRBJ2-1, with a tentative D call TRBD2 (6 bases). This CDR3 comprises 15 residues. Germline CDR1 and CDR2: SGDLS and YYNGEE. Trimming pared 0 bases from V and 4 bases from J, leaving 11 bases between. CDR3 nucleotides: TGTGCCAGCAGCGTAGCTTCTAGCGCATACAATGAGCAGTTCTTC. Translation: CASSVASSAYNEQFF.

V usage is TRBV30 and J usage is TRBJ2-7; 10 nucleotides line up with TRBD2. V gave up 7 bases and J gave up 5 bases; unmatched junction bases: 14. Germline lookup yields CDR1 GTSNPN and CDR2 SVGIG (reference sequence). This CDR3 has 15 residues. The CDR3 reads CASRLAGERSHEQYF. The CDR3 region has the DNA TGTGCCTCCCGGCTAGCGGGAGAAAGGTCCCACGAGCAGTACTTC.

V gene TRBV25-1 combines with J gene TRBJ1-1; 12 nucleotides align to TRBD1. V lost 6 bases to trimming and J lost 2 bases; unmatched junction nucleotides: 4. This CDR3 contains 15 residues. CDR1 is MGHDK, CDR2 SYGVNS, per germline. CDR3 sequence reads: CASREGQGANTEAFF. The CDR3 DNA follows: TGTGCCAGCAGGGAGGGACAGGGGGCAAACACTGAAGCTTTCTTT.

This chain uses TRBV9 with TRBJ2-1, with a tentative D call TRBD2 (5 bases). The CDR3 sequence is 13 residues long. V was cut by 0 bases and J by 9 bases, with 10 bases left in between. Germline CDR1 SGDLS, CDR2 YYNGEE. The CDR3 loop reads CASSVGGSSEQFF. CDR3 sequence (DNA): TGTGCCAGCAGCGTAGGAGGGAGCAGTGAGCAGTTCTTC.

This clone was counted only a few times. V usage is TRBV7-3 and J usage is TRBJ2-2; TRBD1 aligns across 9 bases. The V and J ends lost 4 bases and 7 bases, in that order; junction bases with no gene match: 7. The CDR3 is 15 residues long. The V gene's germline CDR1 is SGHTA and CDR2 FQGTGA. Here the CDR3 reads CASSSPTGGNGELFF. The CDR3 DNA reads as TGTGCCAGCAGCTCCCCGACAGGGGGTAACGGGGAGCTGTTTTTT.

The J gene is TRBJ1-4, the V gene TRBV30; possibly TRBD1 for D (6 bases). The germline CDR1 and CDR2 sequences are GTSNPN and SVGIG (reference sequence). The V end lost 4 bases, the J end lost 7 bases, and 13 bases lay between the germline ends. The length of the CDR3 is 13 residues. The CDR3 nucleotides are TGTGCCTGGAATGGGGGCGCGGGTGAAAAACTGTTTTTT. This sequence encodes CAWNGGAGEKLFF.

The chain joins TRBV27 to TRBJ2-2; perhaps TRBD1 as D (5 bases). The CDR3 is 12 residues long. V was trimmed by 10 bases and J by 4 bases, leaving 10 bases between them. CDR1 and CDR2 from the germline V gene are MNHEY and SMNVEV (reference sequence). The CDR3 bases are TGTGCCACTAGGGGTCTCACCGGGGAGCTGTTTTTT. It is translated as CATRGLTGELFF.

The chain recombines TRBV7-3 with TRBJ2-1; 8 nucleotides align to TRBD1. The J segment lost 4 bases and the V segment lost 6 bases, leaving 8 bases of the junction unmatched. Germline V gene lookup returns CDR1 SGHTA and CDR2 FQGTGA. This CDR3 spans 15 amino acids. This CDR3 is CASSRPGQAYNEQFF. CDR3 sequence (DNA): TGTGCCAGCAGTCGACCGGGACAGGCATACAATGAGCAGTTCTTC. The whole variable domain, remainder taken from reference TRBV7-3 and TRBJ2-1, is GAGVSQTPSNKVTEKGKYVELRCDPISGHTALYWYRQSLGQGPEFLIYFQGTGAADDSGLPNDRFFAVRPEGSVSTLKIQRTERGDSAVYLCASSRPGQAYNEQFFGPGTRLTVL.

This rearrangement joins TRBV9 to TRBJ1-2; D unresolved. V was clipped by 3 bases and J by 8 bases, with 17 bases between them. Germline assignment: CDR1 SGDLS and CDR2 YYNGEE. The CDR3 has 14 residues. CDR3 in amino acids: CASSDSEGLRGYTF. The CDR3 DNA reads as TGTGCCAGCAGCGATAGTGAGGGATTGAGGGGCTACACCTTC.

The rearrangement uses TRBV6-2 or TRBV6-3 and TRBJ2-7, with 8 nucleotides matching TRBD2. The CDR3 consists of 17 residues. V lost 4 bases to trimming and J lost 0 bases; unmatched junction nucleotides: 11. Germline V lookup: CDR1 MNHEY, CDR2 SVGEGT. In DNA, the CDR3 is TGTGCCAGCAGTTCCGGCCCTACTAGCGGCCTCTCCTACGAGCAGTACTTC. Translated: CASSSGPTSGLSYEQYF.

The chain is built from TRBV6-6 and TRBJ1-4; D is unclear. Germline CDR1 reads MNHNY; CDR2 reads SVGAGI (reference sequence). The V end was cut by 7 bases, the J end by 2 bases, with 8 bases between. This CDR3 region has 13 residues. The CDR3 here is CASTGGTNEKLFF. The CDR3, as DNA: TGTGCCAGCACAGGAGGCACTAATGAAAAACTGTTTTTT.

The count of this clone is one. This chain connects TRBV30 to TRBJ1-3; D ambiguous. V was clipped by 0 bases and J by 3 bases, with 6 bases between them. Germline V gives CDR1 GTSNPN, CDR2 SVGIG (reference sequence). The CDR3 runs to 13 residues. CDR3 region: CAWSVGSGNTIYF. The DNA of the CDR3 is TGTGCCTGGAGTGTGGGCAGTGGAAACACCATATATTTT.

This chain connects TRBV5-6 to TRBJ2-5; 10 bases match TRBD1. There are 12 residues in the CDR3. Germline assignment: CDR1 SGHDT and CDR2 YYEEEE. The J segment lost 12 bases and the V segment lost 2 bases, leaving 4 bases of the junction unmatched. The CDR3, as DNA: TGTGCCAGCAGCTTCAACGGACAGGGGGAGTACTTC. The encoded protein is CASSFNGQGEYF.

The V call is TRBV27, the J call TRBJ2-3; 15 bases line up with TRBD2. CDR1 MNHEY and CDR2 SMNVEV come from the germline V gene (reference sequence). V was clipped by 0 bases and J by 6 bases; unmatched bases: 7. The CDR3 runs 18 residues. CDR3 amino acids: CASSLSGTSGRRGDTQYF. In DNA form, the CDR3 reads TGTGCCAGCAGTTTATCAGGGACTAGCGGGAGGCGGGGGGATACGCAGTATTTT.

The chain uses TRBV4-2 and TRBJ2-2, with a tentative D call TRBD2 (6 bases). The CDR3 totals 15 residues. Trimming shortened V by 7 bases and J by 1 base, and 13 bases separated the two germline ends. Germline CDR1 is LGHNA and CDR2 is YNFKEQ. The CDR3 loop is CASTPSALNTGELFF. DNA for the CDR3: TGTGCCAGCACCCCTAGCGCCTTGAACACCGGGGAGCTGTTTTTT.

CDR3 coding DNA: TGCGCCAGCAGCCAAGTAACGGTCGCTAATGAAAAACTGTTTTTT. It yields the protein CASSQVTVANEKLFF. The V call is TRBV4-1, the J call TRBJ1-4; no reliable D call. V dropped 1 base and J dropped 3 bases, with 9 bases sitting between them. The CDR3 consists of 15 residues. Germline values: CDR1 MGHRA, CDR2 YSYEKL.

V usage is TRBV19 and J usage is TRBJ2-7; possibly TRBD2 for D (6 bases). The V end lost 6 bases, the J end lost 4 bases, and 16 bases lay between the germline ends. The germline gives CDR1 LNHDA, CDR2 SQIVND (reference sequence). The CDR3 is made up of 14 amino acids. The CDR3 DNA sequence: TGTGCCAGTAGCCCGGGAGAGGGCCTTTACGAGCAGTACTTC. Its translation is CASSPGEGLYEQYF.

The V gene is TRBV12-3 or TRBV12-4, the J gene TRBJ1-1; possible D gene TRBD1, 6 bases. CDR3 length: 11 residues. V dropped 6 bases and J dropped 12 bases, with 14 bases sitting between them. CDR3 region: CASSTRGLPFF. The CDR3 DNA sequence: TGTGCCAGCAGCACCAGGGGATTACCTTTCTTT.

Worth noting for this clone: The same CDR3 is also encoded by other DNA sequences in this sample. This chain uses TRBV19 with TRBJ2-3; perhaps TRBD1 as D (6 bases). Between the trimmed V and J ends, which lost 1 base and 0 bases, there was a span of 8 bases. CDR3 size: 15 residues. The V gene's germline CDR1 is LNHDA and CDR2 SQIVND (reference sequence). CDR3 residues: CASSIAGVSTDTQYF. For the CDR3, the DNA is TGTGCCAGTAGTATAGCAGGGGTGAGCACAGATACGCAGTATTTT.

CDR3 protein: CASSNGGSMNTEAFF. In DNA form, the CDR3 reads TGTGCCAGCAGCAACGGGGGTTCCATGAACACTGAAGCTTTCTTT. V usage is TRBV28 and J usage is TRBJ1-1; D possibly corresponds to TRBD1 (5 bases). V was trimmed by 6 bases and J by 0 bases, leaving 14 bases between them. Germline values: CDR1 MDHEN, CDR2 SYDVKM. This CDR3 contains 15 residues.

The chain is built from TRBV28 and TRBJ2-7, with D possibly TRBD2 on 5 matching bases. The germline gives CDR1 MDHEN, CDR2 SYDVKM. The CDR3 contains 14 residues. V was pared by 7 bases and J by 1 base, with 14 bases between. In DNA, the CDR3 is TGTGCCAGCACCCGGGAACCGGGGTCCTACGAGCAGTACTTC. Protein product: CASTREPGSYEQYF.

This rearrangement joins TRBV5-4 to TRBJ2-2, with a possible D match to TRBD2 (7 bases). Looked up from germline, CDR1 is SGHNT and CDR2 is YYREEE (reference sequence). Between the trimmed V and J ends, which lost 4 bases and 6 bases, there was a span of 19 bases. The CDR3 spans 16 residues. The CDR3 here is CASSIKGGEISGELFF. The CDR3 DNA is TGTGCCAGCAGCATCAAAGGGGGGGAAATCTCCGGGGAGCTGTTTTTT.

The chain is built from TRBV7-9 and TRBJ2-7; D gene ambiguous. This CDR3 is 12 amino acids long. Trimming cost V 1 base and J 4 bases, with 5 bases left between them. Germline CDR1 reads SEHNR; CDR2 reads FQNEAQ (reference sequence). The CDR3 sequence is CASSLVAYEQYF. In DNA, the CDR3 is TGTGCCAGCAGCTTAGTTGCGTACGAGCAGTACTTC.

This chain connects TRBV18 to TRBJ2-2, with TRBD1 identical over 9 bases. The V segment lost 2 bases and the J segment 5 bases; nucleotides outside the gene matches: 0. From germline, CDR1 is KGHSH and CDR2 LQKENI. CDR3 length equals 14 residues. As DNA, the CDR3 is TGTGCCAGCTCACCAGGACAGGGGACCGGGGAGCTGTTTTTT. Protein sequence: CASSPGQGTGELFF.

The CDR3 spells CSVVSGSSYNEQFF. Written as DNA, the CDR3 is TGCAGCGTTGTAAGCGGCAGCTCCTACAATGAGCAGTTCTTC. This chain uses TRBV29-1 with TRBJ2-1, with D possibly TRBD2 on 5 matching bases. The V and J ends lost 4 bases and 0 bases respectively, with 10 bases between them. The CDR3 totals 14 residues. Germline CDR1 SQVTM, CDR2 ANQGSEA.

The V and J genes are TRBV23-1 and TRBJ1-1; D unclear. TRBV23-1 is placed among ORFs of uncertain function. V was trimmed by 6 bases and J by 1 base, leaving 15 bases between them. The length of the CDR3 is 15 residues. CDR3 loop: CASRYARRRNTEAFF. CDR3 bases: TGCGCCAGCAGGTACGCCAGGCGAAGGAACACTGAAGCTTTCTTT.

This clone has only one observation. The CDR3 region has the DNA TGCAGCGTTGAGGACTGGACGATGCCGGATGAGCAGTTCTTC. Translation gives CSVEDWTMPDEQFF. The chain couples TRBV29-1 to TRBJ2-1; tentative D call: TRBD2 (5 bases). V was cut by 3 bases and J by 8 bases, with 17 bases left in between. The CDR3 extends over 14 amino acids. Germline CDR1 SQVTM, CDR2 ANQGSEA.

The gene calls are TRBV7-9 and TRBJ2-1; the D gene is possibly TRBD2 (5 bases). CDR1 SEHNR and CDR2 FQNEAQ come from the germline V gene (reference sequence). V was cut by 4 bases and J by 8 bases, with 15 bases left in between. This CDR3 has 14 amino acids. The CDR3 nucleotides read TGTGCCAGCAGCTCCAAGAGGGCCTTAGATGAGCAGTTCTTC. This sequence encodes CASSSKRALDEQFF. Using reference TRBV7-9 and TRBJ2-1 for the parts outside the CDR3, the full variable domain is DTGVSQNPRHKITKRGQNVTFRCDPISEHNRLYWYRQTLGQGPEFLTYFQNEAQLEKSRLLSDRFSAERPKGSFSTLEIQRTEQGDSAMYLCASSSKRALDEQFFGPGTRLTVL.